This entry lists 3 T cell receptor beta chains sequenced from one sample in a study of identical twins. TCRdb called the 5' RACE reads again in MiXCR, with one record for every CDR3 protein. The profile covers about 890,000 distinct CDR3 sequences, with 9% to 15% appearing a single time and roughly 1.6% taken by the ten largest. These data were likewise used in another study, on yellow fever vaccine responses in identical twins.

The sequenced sample consisted of PBMCs. All receptors come from a young woman in good health.

The gene calls are TRBV29-1 and TRBJ2-7; D is ambiguous. The CDR3 sequence is 12 residues long. Germline CDR1 and CDR2: SQVTM and ANQGSEA. Trimming stripped 4 bases from V and 9 bases from J, with 16 bases between. Here the CDR3 DNA reads TGCAGCGTTGCCAGAACCTCGGATTGGCAGTACTTC. It codes for CSVARTSDWQYF.

CDR3 in DNA: TGTGCCAGCAGCCAGACCCTCCTTTCTGGGGCCAACGTCCTGACTTTC. Translated: CASSQTLLSGANVLTF. The V call is TRBV14, the J call TRBJ2-6, with D uncertain. Germline assignment: CDR1 SGHDN and CDR2 FVKESK. The CDR3 is made up of 16 amino acids. With 3 bases removed from V and 1 base from J, the gap between germline ends came to 10 bases.

This clonotype has at least ten counts. The V gene is TRBV20-1, the J gene TRBJ2-1; maybe TRBD2 (5 bases). Germline CDR1 reads DFQATT; CDR2 reads SNEGSKA (reference sequence). Trimming stripped 6 bases from V and 3 bases from J, with 12 bases between. The CDR3 contains 13 residues. The CDR3 DNA is TGCAGTGCCAGCACTAGTTTCTACAATGAGCAGTTCTTC. This gives the protein CSASTSFYNEQFF.